This T cell receptor (beta chain) was identified in a study of blood T cell repertoires in COVID-19. V dropped 2 bases and J dropped 4 bases, with 12 bases sitting between them. Germline loops: CDR1 MDHEN, CDR2 SYDVKM. This CDR3 has 15 amino acids. Study processing details: Amplification of reference gene primers was used by the study to estimate nucleated cell counts. The method was immunoSEQ multiplex PCR; TCRdb's version includes in-frame clones alone and lacks a portion of them. The DNA was the basis for D and trimming; V, J and clone size are from that table. The table shows 95,000 to 150,000 clones, with approximately 88% occurring only once.

The chain combines TRBV28 with TRBJ1-5; the D is unclear. This clonotype was obtained from a man between 50 and 59 years old with acute or convalescent COVID-19. Sequencing was done on a sample of peripheral blood. Written as DNA, the CDR3 is TGTGCCAGCAGTTTAAGGGTTCGGGAAAATCAGCCCCAGCATTTT. This translates into CASSLRVRENQPQHF.